Detailed here is one TCR beta chain. The antigen is not known. Germline V gene lookup returns CDR1 SGHVS and CDR2 FQNEAQ. This CDR3 spans 16 amino acids. J was trimmed by 3 bases and V by 4 bases; bases with no gene match: 5. The data stem from a study of cytomegalovirus exposure and HLA in healthy donors. For the study at large: As an earlier analysis found, around 200 million T cells yielded about 120 million unique TCR beta sequences. From donors who were HLA-typed, an early data release held 80 million to 95 million unique TCRs.

Participants comprised healthy donors of bone marrow. PCR used 60 Vbeta primers and 13 Jbeta primers. Profiled with immunoSEQ multiplex PCR; TCRdb holds only in-frame clones, not every one. The table has 54,000 or so clones, 55% to 65% seen once. Study-wide results and caveats: An analysis done earlier found most TCR beta V segments productive about 87% or about 30% of the time.

This sequence originates from a human donor in good health. The J gene is TRBJ2-7, the V gene TRBV7-8; TRBD2 matches 14 bases. The sequencing sample was made of PBMCs. The CDR3 DNA sequence: TGTGCCAGCAGCTCTGGACTAGCGGGGGGCCTCTACGAGCAGTACTTC. Translated: CASSSGLAGGLYEQYF.